This T cell receptor beta chain was sequenced in a study of CD8 T cells in ankylosing spondylitis. Study-level findings and limits: Disease-associated clones were reportedly significantly overrepresented in matched ankylosing spondylitis synovial fluid.

TCRdb itself ran the 5' RACE reads through MiXCR, one entry per CDR3 protein. The table records more than 150,000 distinct CDR3 sequences, around a tenth of them present only once. Comment on this clonotype: Its specificity is unknown.

The CDR3 consists of 13 residues. CDR1 and CDR2 from the germline V gene are SNHLY and FYNNEI. With V trimmed by 7 bases and J by 8 bases, 5 bases remained unmatched. Sequencing was performed on blood, either unsorted or a sorted T cell fraction (not recorded which). The sequence derives from a male donor with ankylosing spondylitis or in good health (not recorded which). The V and J genes are TRBV2 and TRBJ2-1, with 10 nucleotides matching TRBD2. Here the CDR3 reads CASKASGSYEQFF. Written as DNA, the CDR3 is TGTGCCAGCAAGGCTAGCGGGAGTTATGAGCAGTTCTTC.